The subject of this entry is one T cell receptor (beta chain). This clone was observed a single time. What antigen it recognizes has not been identified. No much larger clone exists at a distance of one base, and base qualities are not known. From a lookup of the germline V gene (reference sequence), CDR1 and CDR2 are MNHEY and SMNVEV. From the cysteine through the phenylalanine, the CDR3 covers 15 amino acids. The read is trimmed to its CDR3 DNA, 45 bases read in frame from base 1. V loses 6 bases at its end and J loses 6 bases; junction bases beyond the gene matches: 10. Healthy HIV-negative adults with no recently reported acute infections or vaccinations were included as donors. Only Caucasian adults living in Nashville, Tennessee, USA were represented among the donors. Magnetic negative selection was used to enrich CD4+ T cells, after which naive cells were positively selected on CD45RA and the negative fraction became the memory subset. After blood collection by leukapheresis, PBMCs were isolated using Ficoll-Histopaque density gradient centrifugation and then cryopreserved in the vapor phase of liquid nitrogen. Analytical flow cytometry was used to check the purity and quantity of every magnetically sorted T cell population. From each sorted fraction, genomic DNA was isolated and quantified by UV absorbance on a Nanodrop 2000c.

The data are from a study of shared clonotypes between healthy human individuals (TCRdb year 2020). Regarding the research as a whole: Three men and a couple of women, aged 18 to 49 years, made up the cohort. For each donor, CD4 naive and CD4 memory were each run on three plates, CD8 naive on two plates, and CD8 memory on one plate. To estimate repertoire size and how much clonotypes are shared between individuals, the study performed deep sequencing of blood TCR repertoires from 4 to 6 healthy adults. To increase sequencing depth and limit assay-specific biases, TCR repertoire library preparation and sequencing were carried out by different laboratories using diverse techniques. Per donor, leukapheresis produced somewhere between about 0.94 and 8.9 billion PBMCs. Overall study results and their limits: Pairwise subsampling led to the expectation that sequencing depth would affect the degree of clonotype sharing among donors. Sampling was restricted to blood, and TCR repertoires in tissues likely differ from the TCR repertoires found in blood. Because the study included only a small number of donors, the genetic and exposure-history diversity represented was limited. Compared with non-shared clonotypes, clonotypes shared by all four sorted-subset donors had higher generation probabilities. Estimated clonotype richness was generally larger for naive than for memory subsets. About 5% of naive CD4, approximately 3.7% of naive CD8, around 2.3% of memory CD4, and 0.4% of memory CD8 clonotypes were shared across a few donors. Even with the large sequencing depth, rarefaction of the sorted-subset datasets indicated that sequencing was incomplete.

Using the deep immunoSEQ assay, TCR CDR3 regions were amplified from genomic DNA by multiplex PCR. Extracted genomic DNA from each cell subset was distributed evenly across all wells of several immunoSEQ 96-well plates, and each plate was treated as a replicate. For sorted subsets, 200 to 250 ng of genomic DNA, equivalent to some 33,000 T cell genomes, went into each replicate PCR. Purified libraries were measured with a Qubit 3.0 fluorometer, size-checked on a Bioanalyzer 2100, and measured again with the KAPA Library Quantification kit. Every immunoSEQ 96-well plate was sequenced on a separate single-read 150-cycle Illumina NextSeq 550 flow cell. Per the source publication's procedure: Because the immunoSEQ output held only junctional sequences and lacked quality scores, the filtering could not match the filtering applied to full-length reads. To assign V/J genes and CDR3, sequences were annotated using PyIR, a Python wrapper for IgBLAST v1.9, with IMGT germline references. Reads were filtered out if the reads had weak V/J assignments (E-value above 1e-6), no CDR3, stop codons, out-of-frame junctions, or ambiguous translated residues. V3J clonotypes were defined by identical inferred V gene, J gene, and CDR3 amino acid sequence. To compute the percentage overlap between repertoires, the number of shared unique clonotypes was divided by the size of the smaller repertoire. Repertoire richness was assessed with RTK rarefaction, the Chao1 estimator, and Recon v2.1 estimates of unobserved clonotypes. Generation probabilities for all TCRbeta clonotypes obtained by the gDNA method from a handful of donors were computed using OLGA. This immuneACCESS table, as held by TCRdb, lists in-frame sequences with V and J called but not all clones. Of the missing ones, under half trace to an unresolved V gene in checked studies; the others have no known cause. The V and J calls and clone size come from that table; D and trimming were worked out from the DNA. The sample has approximately 1.4 million clones on record, about 98% of them singletons. The top ten clones comprise 0.4% to 0.45% of the sample.

The receptor comes from a young man in good health. Recombination connected TRBV27 to TRBJ2-7; 11 central nucleotides agree with TRBD2. Sequenced material: naive CD4+ T cells sorted from blood. The sample's cell subset or site, from its label and the paper: CD45RA+ positively selected. The sequenced DNA: TGTGCCAGCAGATCCTTAGCGGGAGGGCAGGGCGAGCAGTACTTC. Its product reads: CASRSLAGGQGEQYF.